Listed below are T cell receptor beta chains from one sample, sequenced in a study of T cells in Graves' hyperthyroidism and ophthalmopathy. From the multiplex PCR reads, TCRdb called clonotypes with MiXCR, one entry per CDR3 protein. The sample gives roughly 180,000 distinct CDR3 sequences, less than 10% of which show up once; around 20% is in the top ten. Sequencing input: blood. These receptors were taken from a woman aged 18-30 years with Graves' hyperthyroidism that later progressed to Graves' ophthalmopathy. Both conserved end residues are part of each CDR3. Each record gives: J gene, V gene, clone size, CDR3 protein. Some rows have no size entry. The others give once, few or many, or a class for an expanded clone.

TRBJ2-2	TRBV7-3	many	CASSLRPDGTGELFF
TRBJ2-1	TRBV9	NA	CASSLMAGGPDEQFF
TRBJ2-1	TRBV7-9	many	CASSLDSSYNEQFF
TRBJ2-1	TRBV4-1	many	CASSQRGSSYNEQFF
TRBJ2-3	TRBV7-3	many	CASSSGLAGMDTQYF
TRBJ2-7	TRBV4-1	few	CASSQVGLGSGEQYF
TRBJ2-5	TRBV12-3/TRBV12-4	many	CASRKRGQGQETQYF
TRBJ1-4	TRBV20-1	many	CSARYRQGGEKLFF
TRBJ1-4	TRBV30	many	CAWRVVGGSEKLFF
TRBJ1-1	TRBV14	many	CASSTGGLEAFF
TRBJ2-3	TRBV29-1	many	CSGRGLAASGTDTQYF
TRBJ1-4	TRBV24-1	few	CATSGGRSNEKLFF
TRBJ1-5	TRBV6-1	NA	CASGRGRERYSNQPQHF
TRBJ1-1	TRBV30	many	CAWSNRAWGMNTEAFF
TRBJ1-1	TRBV14	few	CASSQPTGNTEAFF
TRBJ1-2	TRBV11-2	many	CASSPLGQGADYGYTF